These T cell receptor beta chains were read from a single sample in a study of blood T cell dynamics during melanoma immunotherapy. Sequenced by immunoSEQ multiplex PCR; TCRdb stores in-frame clones only, minus some. This table holds 10,000 to 13,000 clones, more than 70% found once. This specimen consisted of blood, obtained from a patient treated with checkpoint blockade. The source is a human donor with melanoma. The CDR3 runs from the conserved cysteine through the conserved F or W. D genes are given only for firm matches. Size values are once, few and many counts, or a class for expanded clones, and some rows have none.

>TRBJ1-2|TRBD1|NA|TRBV7-2
TGTGCCAGCAGCTTATCGGGGACAGGGGGAAAGAACTATGGCTACACCTTC
CASSLSGTGGKNYGYTF
>TRBJ2-5|TRBD2|NA|TRBV7-2
TGTGCCAGCAGCTTAGTAGCGGGGGGTGAGACCCAGTACTTC
CASSLVAGGETQYF
>TRBJ2-2|TRBD2|NA|TRBV28
TGTGCCAGCAGTTTATGGACTAGCGGGGGTCTAGGCGGGGAGCTGTTTTTT
CASSLWTSGGLGGELFF
>TRBJ2-4|NA|NA|TRBV6-5
TGTGCCAGCTCATCTATGCTTGGGGACATTCAGTACTTC
CASSSMLGDIQYF
>TRBJ2-1|TRBD1|NA|TRBV7-2
TGTGCCAGCAGCTTAGAGGGGGCTAGTTACAATGAGCAGTTCTTC
CASSLEGASYNEQFF
>TRBJ2-3|TRBD2|NA|TRBV15
TGTGCCACCAGCAGAGGCACAGCGGGGACCACAGATACGCAGTATTTT
CATSRGTAGTTDTQYF
>TRBJ2-2|TRBD1|NA|TRBV6-1
TGTGCCAGCAGGGAGACAGGGGGCTTCACCGGGGAGCTGTTTTTT
CASRETGGFTGELFF
>TRBJ2-5|NA|NA|TRBV30
TGTGCCTGGAGTGTACGGCGCCTTGGGACCCAGTACTTC
CAWSVRRLGTQYF
>TRBJ2-5|TRBD1|NA|TRBV6-1
TGTGCCAGCAGTGATGGACAGGGAGGCGAGACCCAGTACTTC
CASSDGQGGETQYF
>TRBJ2-5|NA|NA|TRBV6-5
TGTGCCAGCAACGAGGGCAGGGCAACGAGGGAGACCCAGTACTTC
CASNEGRATRETQYF
>TRBJ2-7|NA|NA|TRBV4-1
TGCGCCAGCAGCCAAGAGAGGGACGAGAGCCACGAGCAGTACTTC
CASSQERDESHEQYF
>TRBJ2-2|NA|NA|TRBV9
TGTGCCAGCAGCAAGAACACCGGGGAGCTGTTTTTT
CASSKNTGELFF
>TRBJ1-1|NA|NA|TRBV9
TGTGCCAGCAGCGTACAGGCCACGGGGACTGAAGCTTTCTTT
CASSVQATGTEAFF
>TRBJ1-5|NA|NA|TRBV4-3
TGCGCCAGCAGCCGAGACAATCAGCCCCAGCATTTT
CASSRDNQPQHF
>TRBJ1-1|TRBD1|once|TRBV18
TGTGCCAGCTCAGTACAGGGGGAGGACACTGAAGCTTTCTTT
CASSVQGEDTEAFF
>TRBJ1-2|TRBD1|NA|TRBV6-5
TGTGCCAGCAGTTACTCGAACAGGGGGCGGAATGGCTACACCTTC
CASSYSNRGRNGYTF
>TRBJ1-2|TRBD1|once|TRBV29-1
TGCAGCGTGGACAGGGGCCGGGATGGCTACACCTTC
CSVDRGRDGYTF
>TRBJ1-6|TRBD1|NA|TRBV19
TGTGCCAGTAGACCTGGGACAGTCTTTTCTTCACCCCTCCACTTT
CASRPGTVFSSPLHF
>TRBJ1-3|NA|NA|TRBV18
TGTGCCAGCTTCCCGACAGCTGATGGAAACACCATATATTTT
CASFPTADGNTIYF
>TRBJ1-1|NA|NA|TRBV5-1
TGCGCGAAATTGGGTCAGCCTTTAATGAACACTGAAGCTTTCTTT
CAKLGQPLMNTEAFF
>TRBJ1-6|NA|NA|TRBV6-5
TGTGCCAGCAGGGACTCAGGGAATTCACCCCTCCACTTT
CASRDSGNSPLHF
>TRBJ2-5|TRBD2|NA|TRBV5-8
TGTGCCAGCAGCTCGAGCCGACTAGCGGGGAGGCAAGAGACCCAGTACTTC
CASSSSRLAGRQETQYF
>TRBJ1-5|NA|NA|TRBV11-2
TGTGCCAGCAGCTTAGTCGAGGTTCAGCCCCAGCATTTT
CASSLVEVQPQHF
>TRBJ2-7|TRBD1|NA|TRBV6-5
TGTGCCAGCAGTTCGACAGGGAGTGGCGAGCAGTACTTC
CASSSTGSGEQYF
>TRBJ2-7|NA|NA|TRBV5-1
TGCGCCAGCAGCTTGGAGGGGGTTAGATACGAGCAGTACTTC
CASSLEGVRYEQYF
>TRBJ1-3|NA|NA|TRBV6-5
TGTGCCAGCAGTTACTCGGGCCGGAGCTCTGGAAACACCATATATTTT
CASSYSGRSSGNTIYF
>TRBJ1-5|TRBD1|once|TRBV9
TGTGCCAGCAGCGAGACAGGGTATAGCAATCAGCCCCAGCATTTT
CASSETGYSNQPQHF
>TRBJ2-2|TRBD2|NA|TRBV7-3
TGTGCCAGCAGCCCCCCTAGCGGGGGGGCCCCCGGGGAGCTGTTTTTT
CASSPPSGGAPGELFF
>TRBJ2-7|NA|NA|TRBV6-5
TGTGCCAGCAGTTTACTATCAGGGCCCTACGAGCAGTACTTC
CASSLLSGPYEQYF
>TRBJ2-7|TRBD2|NA|TRBV18
TGTGCCAGCTCACCACCCCTAGCGGGCTCCTACGAGCAGTACTTC
CASSPPLAGSYEQYF
>TRBJ1-2|TRBD1|NA|TRBV6-5
TGTGCCAGCAGTTACTCTAGGACAGGGGGGGGGTATGGCTACACCTTC
CASSYSRTGGGYGYTF
>TRBJ1-3|NA|NA|TRBV4-3
TGCGCCAGCAGCCAAGAGAATGGGGACCCTCTTCTCTGGAGGAACACCATATATTTT
CASSQENGDPLLWRNTIYF
>TRBJ2-2|NA|once|TRBV11-2
TGTGCCAGCAGCTTAGAGAACACCGGGGAGCTGTTTTTT
CASSLENTGELFF
>TRBJ1-4|TRBD1|once|TRBV6-1
TGTGCCAGCAGTCCACAGGGGTTCGGTGAAAAACTGTTTTTT
CASSPQGFGEKLFF
>TRBJ1-3|NA|NA|TRBV6-5
TGTGCCAGCAGTTCCGCCAGGGGACGCTCTGGAAACACCATATATTTT
CASSSARGRSGNTIYF
>TRBJ2-7|TRBD2|NA|TRBV6-1
TGTGCCAGCAGCGAAGCGGGGGTATATACCTACGAGCAGTACTTC
CASSEAGVYTYEQYF
>TRBJ2-3|TRBD1|NA|TRBV6-6
TGTGCCAGCAGGAGGGACAGGGGGCCCACAGATACGCAGTATTTT
CASRRDRGPTDTQYF
>TRBJ2-3|TRBD2|NA|TRBV10-3
TGTGCCATCAGCGTAGCGGGGGGGGCCACAGATACGCAGTATTTT
CAISVAGGATDTQYF
>TRBJ1-2|NA|NA|TRBV15
TGTGCCACCAGCAGAGATCCCGGGACATCCTATGGCTACACCTTC
CATSRDPGTSYGYTF
>TRBJ2-7|NA|NA|TRBV28
TGTGCCAGCAACATACTTGGAGGGACCTACGAGCAGTACTTC
CASNILGGTYEQYF
>TRBJ2-5|TRBD1|NA|TRBV11-2
TGTGCCAGCAGCTCCCAGGGGGACCTCTTCGCGCAGTACTTC
CASSSQGDLFAQYF
>TRBJ1-2|NA|NA|TRBV11-2
TGTGCCAGCAGCCCTGACGGTGACTATGGCTACACCTTC
CASSPDGDYGYTF
>TRBJ2-2|NA|NA|TRBV7-8
TGTGCCAGCAGCCCGTTTGGCCAGATGAGCACCGGGGAGCTGTTTTTT
CASSPFGQMSTGELFF
>TRBJ1-2|NA|NA|TRBV6-1
TGTGCCAGCAGTGAAATGGGAGCCACCTACTATGGCTACACCTTC
CASSEMGATYYGYTF
>TRBJ2-7|TRBD1|NA|TRBV6-5
TGTGCCAGCAGTTATCGAGGGCAGGGGGCCTACGAGCAGTACTTC
CASSYRGQGAYEQYF
>TRBJ2-7|TRBD1|NA|TRBV6-5
TGTGCCAGCAGTTACCAACCGGGACAGCCGCGGGAGCAGTACTTC
CASSYQPGQPREQYF
>TRBJ2-1|TRBD1|NA|TRBV5-1
TGCGCCAGCAGCTTGGGACAGGGGGGTTTTGATGAGCAGTTCTTC
CASSLGQGGFDEQFF
>TRBJ2-7|NA|NA|TRBV11-1
TGTGCCAGCAGCTTAAAAGGCAGACCCTACGAGCAGTACTTC
CASSLKGRPYEQYF
>TRBJ1-2|TRBD1|NA|TRBV6-5
TGTGCCAGCAGTTACTCGAGGACAGGGGGATCATATGGCTACACCTTC
CASSYSRTGGSYGYTF
>TRBJ1-5|NA|NA|TRBV5-5
TGTGCCAGCAGCGCCGAACCGGTTGTTCAGCCCCAGCATTTT
CASSAEPVVQPQHF
>TRBJ2-3|NA|NA|TRBV5-1
TGCGCCAGCAGCTTGGCCGCGGGGGCACCCATGGGTACGCAGTATTTT
CASSLAAGAPMGTQYF